Listed here is a single T cell receptor beta chain. Its antigen is not known. The CDR3 runs to 16 residues. V dropped 1 base and J dropped 0 bases, with 10 bases sitting between them. Germline V gene sequence: CDR1 SGHAT, CDR2 FQDESV (reference sequence). The data belong to a study of lymphopenia after photon versus proton radiotherapy. Assay used: immunoSEQ multiplex PCR; TCRdb lists only in-frame clones, some missing. Of roughly 150,000 clones in the sample, 80% to 90% were seen once. Study-level results: Larger post-nadir TCR diversity loss correlated inversely with survival in deceased patients. Only patients who died were analyzed for survival; proton advantage is unproven. Under photons, naive T cells and diversity fell while effector/memory populations rose. Post-nadir diversity loss with photons came from oligoclonal expansion, particularly CD8+ Temra cells.

V is TRBV11-1 and J is TRBJ2-1; perhaps TRBD2 as D (5 bases). Specimen: peripheral blood, collected from a patient treated with photon-based radiotherapy. The sequence was collected from a man over 45 with gastric cancer. The DNA of the CDR3 is TGTGCCAGCAGCTTAGAGTGGGAGAGCTCCTACAATGAGCAGTTCTTC. This translates into CASSLEWESSYNEQFF.